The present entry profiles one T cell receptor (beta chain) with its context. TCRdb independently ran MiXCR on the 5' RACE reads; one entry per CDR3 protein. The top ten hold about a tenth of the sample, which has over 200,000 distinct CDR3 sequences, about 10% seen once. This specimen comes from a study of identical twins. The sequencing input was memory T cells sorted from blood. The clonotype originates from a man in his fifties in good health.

The CDR3 bases are TGTGCCAGCAGCTTGGCCGGGAGCTCTGGGGCCAACGTCCTGACTTTC. Amino acid sequence: CASSLAGSSGANVLTF. V is TRBV7-9 and J is TRBJ2-6, with D possibly matching TRBD2 (6 bases). V lost 3 bases, J lost 0 bases, and 9 bases lay in between. In germline, CDR1 is SEHNR, CDR2 FQNEAQ (reference sequence). The CDR3 is 16 amino acids.